A single sample is the source of the 11 T cell receptor beta chains below, sequenced in a study of blood T cells in healthy people across ages. A second about 7 to 11 cycle PCR used barcoded and J-beta primers. TCRdb passed the 5' RACE reads through MiXCR, listing each CDR3 protein once. The sample holds almost 1 million distinct CDR3 sequences, roughly 51% seen once. Sequencing input: blood. Receptor source: a woman in her sixties in good health.

This chain connects TRBV5-6 to TRBJ2-7; D is perhaps TRBD2 (6 bases). V lost 5 bases, J lost 0 bases, and 15 bases lay in between. Germline values: CDR1 SGHDT, CDR2 YYEEEE. This CDR3 is 15 amino acids long. CDR3 bases: TGTGCCAGCAGAATAGGCGGGGATAGCTCCTACGAGCAGTACTTC. Residues: CASRIGGDSSYEQYF.

The V gene is TRBV3-1, the J gene TRBJ2-3, with D perhaps TRBD2 (5 bases). CDR1 LGHDT and CDR2 YNNKEL come from the germline V gene (reference sequence). This CDR3 contains 16 residues. Trimming left V 2 bases short and J 0 bases short, with 12 bases between. The chain's CDR3 is CASSQWRSISTDTQYF. The CDR3 DNA follows: TGTGCCAGCAGCCAATGGAGGAGTATTAGCACAGATACGCAGTATTTT.

The CDR3 DNA follows: TGTGCCAGTTCCACCTCTAGCGGGAGGGCCTTAAGTACGCAGTATTTT. Its translation is CASSTSSGRALSTQYF. The chain joins TRBV4-2 to TRBJ2-3; TRBD2 matches 12 bases. V shed 9 bases, J shed 8 bases, and the junction held 15 bases outside the gene matches. Germline V gene lookup returns CDR1 LGHNA and CDR2 YNFKEQ. The CDR3 extends over 16 amino acids.

This chain links TRBV29-1 with TRBJ2-5; 8 nucleotides match TRBD2. The ends lost 4 bases at V and 3 bases at J; junction bases unmatched: 7. CDR3 length: 14 residues. Germline CDR1 is SQVTM and CDR2 is ANQGSEA. DNA for the CDR3: TGCAGCGTTGGGTTGGGGACTAGAGAAGAGACCCAGTACTTC. It translates to CSVGLGTREETQYF.

This clonotype was observed a single time. This chain uses TRBV6-5 with TRBJ2-1; D uncertain. The CDR3 is made up of 12 amino acids. CDR1 is MNHEY and CDR2 is SVGAGI in the germline V gene. V lost 4 bases and J 9 bases, leaving 10 bases between the germline ends. The CDR3 bases are TGTGCCAGCAGTTTGAGAGATCGTGAGCAGTTCTTC. It encodes CASSLRDREQFF.

The gene calls are TRBV7-2 and TRBJ2-5; 10 bases are shared with TRBD2. Germline loops: CDR1 SGHTA, CDR2 FQGNSA. This CDR3 has 16 amino acids. Trimming removed 2 bases from V and 11 bases from J; junction bases left unmatched: 14. The CDR3 sequence is CASSLPPSGGQNEQYF. The CDR3 bases are TGTGCCAGCAGCTTACCCCCTAGCGGGGGCCAGAATGAGCAGTACTTC. Complete variable domain (other parts from reference TRBV7-2 and TRBJ2-5): GAGVSQSPSNKVTEKGKDVELRCDPISGHTALYWYRQSLGQGLEFLIYFQGNSAPDKSGLPSDRFSAERTGGSVSTLTIQRTQQEDSAVYLCASSLPPSGGQNEQYFGPGTRLLVL.

The rearrangement joins TRBV5-1 to TRBJ2-4; 7 bases are shared with TRBD1. This CDR3 is built from 17 residues. Germline CDR1 SGHRS, CDR2 YFSETQ. With V trimmed by 2 bases and J by 1 base, 9 bases remained unmatched. CDR3 in amino acids: CASSLSGSTGAKNIQYF. Written as DNA, the CDR3 is TGCGCCAGCAGCTTATCGGGGTCGACAGGGGCCAAAAACATTCAGTACTTC.

The rearrangement joins TRBV7-9 to TRBJ2-7; maybe TRBD1 (6 bases). The CDR3 consists of 16 residues. Trimming stripped 5 bases from V and 1 base from J, with 18 bases between. CDR1 and CDR2 (germline): SEHNR, FQNEAQ (reference sequence). For the CDR3, the DNA is TGTGCCAGCAGCCCAGGGGTACCGGGACAATCCTACGAGCAGTACTTC. It yields the protein CASSPGVPGQSYEQYF. Filled out from reference TRBV7-9 and TRBJ2-7, the complete variable domain reads DTGVSQNPRHKITKRGQNVTFRCDPISEHNRLYWYRQTLGQGPEFLTYFQNEAQLEKSRLLSDRFSAERPKGSFSTLEIQRTEQGDSAMYLCASSPGVPGQSYEQYFGPGTRLTVT.

Only one count was recorded for this clonotype. The V and J genes are TRBV5-5 and TRBJ2-7; no clear D gene. The last part of the DNA fits TRBJ2-5 better; the J call may be wrong. Per the germline V gene, CDR1 is SGHKS and CDR2 is YYEKEE (reference sequence). The CDR3 is 15 residues long. The CDR3 spells CASSLELLKQETQYF. CDR3 sequence (DNA): TGTGCCAGCAGCTTGGAACTTCTTAAGCAAGAGACCCAGTACTTC.

There are a few counts of this clonotype. The CDR3 nucleotides are TGCAGCGTTTTCTCCTACAATGAGCAGTTCTTC. Translation: CSVFSYNEQFF. The chain recombines TRBV29-1 with TRBJ2-1, with D unresolved. CDR3 length equals 11 residues. Deletions cut 5 bases from V and 0 bases from J, with 2 bases between. CDR1 is SQVTM, CDR2 ANQGSEA, per germline.

The chain is built from TRBV20-1 and TRBJ1-1; D is unresolved. CDR3 length: 16 residues. The germline V and J ends were trimmed by 3 bases and 0 bases, with 17 bases remaining between them. Germline CDR1 reads DFQATT; CDR2 reads SNEGSKA (reference sequence). The CDR3 is CSARGNKQRLNTEAFF. CDR3 bases: TGCAGTGCTAGGGGCAACAAACAGCGCTTGAACACTGAAGCTTTCTTT.